This entry describes one TCR beta chain. Antigen unknown. Clones were sequenced by immunoSEQ multiplex PCR, and TCRdb holds only the in-frame ones, with some missing. The table includes over 11,000 clones, approximately 84% detected once. V dropped 3 bases and J dropped 2 bases, with 10 bases sitting between them. The CDR3 covers 15 residues. Germline assignment: CDR1 SEHNR and CDR2 FQNEAQ (reference sequence). This record comes from a study of PD-1 blockade in mismatch repair-deficient tumors. The study, taken as a whole, reports: About 4.5% of the roughly 140 peptide-expanded blood TCRs were also found in tumor. After pembrolizumab, tumor-resident clones rose rapidly, then generally contracted before radiologic responses.

As to time point: identical approximately eleven-day culture without peptide (control). Cells were stimulated roughly 10 days with each of roughly seven ELISpot-reactive neoantigens. The clonotype was recovered from an adult with mismatch repair-deficient cancer. V is TRBV7-9 and J is TRBJ2-2; D call uncertain. The sample consisted of cells cultured in vitro, taken from a patient treated with pembrolizumab. The CDR3: CASSFTGLNTGELFF. The DNA for the CDR3 is TGTGCCAGCAGCTTTACGGGTCTAAACACCGGGGAGCTGTTTTTT.